This T cell receptor (beta chain) came from a study of human T cells and chemical hapten exposure. Unique molecular identifiers were attached to individual cDNA molecules during library preparation. Methods used by the authors: TCR counts had a median of about 94,000 per sample and spanned roughly 20,000 to 690,600. TCRdb re-derived calls from the RACE reads in MiXCR, one entry per CDR3 protein. The V and J calls, along with clone size, are taken from TCRdb and not from the paper's own processing. The top ten clones hold around 2% of a sample with 130,000 or so distinct CDR3 sequences, 9% to 10% of them seen once. Time point given: healthy volunteer bleed at 2 weeks. Someone pulled total RNA out of unfractionated whole blood. This clonotype was detected a few times. CDR3 length: 14 amino acids. Looked up from germline, CDR1 is KGHSH and CDR2 is LQKENI. Trimming pared 4 bases from V and 3 bases from J, leaving 13 bases between.

The specimen sequenced was whole blood. This chain joins TRBV18 and TRBJ2-7; either TRBD1 or TRBD2 may supply D (5 bases each). This clonotype was obtained from a male donor in good health. Some clones in this sample may be carry-over from other donors' samples. CDR3 sequence: CASSRPTAVYEQYF. The CDR3 DNA reads as TGTGCCAGCTCACGACCGACAGCGGTCTACGAGCAGTACTTC.